The rows below give T cell receptor beta chains drawn from one sample of a study of PD-1 blockade in classical Hodgkin lymphoma. Profiling relied on immunoSEQ multiplex PCR, and the TCRdb table lists in-frame clones only, not all of them. The table records some 93,000 clones, over 75% of them present only once. The material sequenced was peripheral blood mononuclear cells (PBMCs), taken before the fourth cycle of nivolumab. Receptor source: a human donor with classical Hodgkin lymphoma. The CDR3 runs from the conserved cysteine through the conserved F or W.

V | CDR3
TRBV19 | CASSSGRARNEQFF
TRBV21-1 | CATLERTGGQETQYF
TRBV11-2 | CASSFRQGVGSYNEQFF
TRBV28 | CASSRRTVTDTQYF
TRBV28 | CASRPGLVSTVEQFF
TRBV7-9 | CASSLASPGERNTEAFF
TRBV9 | CASSASTDTQYF
TRBV5-8 | CASNAGGMNTEAFF
TRBV15 | CATRNAANSNQPQHF
TRBV4-3 | CASSQEGWGGKNIQYF
TRBV4-2 | CASSQDRGVYTEAFF
TRBV19 | CASSIAGVAFF
TRBV27 | CASSLRGGNTEAFF
TRBV5-6 | CASSLRDTAAQHF
TRBV2 | CASRDDREDGYTF
TRBV6-4 | CASSSQANTEAFF
TRBV2 | CASKYNEKLFF
TRBV6-6 | CASSLPGQPSGNTIYF
TRBV5-4 | CASSLDGNYGYTF
TRBV29-1 | CSVAGQGNYGYTF
TRBV9 | CASSAEETQYF
TRBV28 | CASRKQREGNQPQHF
TRBV4-1 | CASSQVGQGPEQFF
TRBV4-2 | CASSQRGLAGNEQFF
TRBV6-5 | CASSYSMTSYEQYF
TRBV29-1 | CSVGPAGGLDTQYF
TRBV30 | CAWSVNYGYTF
TRBV29-1 | CSIAGVADTQYF
TRBV15 | CATSNGLGGGRANEQYF
TRBV18 | CASSPPGTGSYEQYF
TRBV6-1 | CASSEQVLDGNQPQHF
TRBV19 | CASSSTRGTEAFF
TRBV6-1 | CASSPGPAYNEQFF
TRBV4-1 | CASSWDKSYGYTF
TRBV6-6 | CASSYLAGQLNQPQHF
TRBV6-1 | CASSELSLGTRSQYF
TRBV10-3 | CAISETTQETQYF
TRBV10-1 | CASRHTSGGPQETQYF